What follows are 24 T cell receptor beta chains derived from one specimen sequenced in a study of blood T cell repertoires in COVID-19. The table came from immunoSEQ multiplex PCR; TCRdb's copy has only in-frame clones and leaves some out. Of around 700,000 clones in the sample, about 87% were seen once. Sequenced input: peripheral blood. These receptors were collected from a woman aged 18-29 years with acute or convalescent COVID-19.

In DNA form, the CDR3 reads TGTGCCAGCAGCCCTCGACAGAACACTGAAGCTTTCTTT. This gives the protein CASSPRQNTEAFF. The chain couples TRBV7-9 to TRBJ1-1; no definite D call. Looked up from germline, CDR1 is SEHNR and CDR2 is FQNEAQ (reference sequence). The CDR3 is 13 amino acids. The V end lost 5 bases, the J end lost 1 base, and 8 bases lay between the germline ends.

V usage is TRBV4-3 and J usage is TRBJ2-2, with D possibly TRBD1 on 5 matching bases. The CDR3 extends over 20 amino acids. Trimming left V 0 bases short and J 0 bases short, with 20 bases between. From germline, CDR1 is LGHNA and CDR2 YSLEER. CDR3: CASSQEVSGWVVANTGELFF. As DNA, the CDR3 is TGCGCCAGCAGCCAAGAGGTTTCAGGGTGGGTGGTCGCGAACACCGGGGAGCTGTTTTTT.

The chain uses TRBV19 and TRBJ1-6; tentative D call: TRBD1 (6 bases). This CDR3 comprises 13 residues. In germline, CDR1 is LNHDA, CDR2 SQIVND (reference sequence). Between the trimmed V and J ends, which lost 4 bases and 7 bases, there was a span of 8 bases. CDR3 in amino acids: CASSTRGNSPLHF. CDR3 DNA: TGTGCCAGTAGTACCAGGGGAAATTCACCCCTCCACTTT.

The V and J genes are TRBV7-2 and TRBJ1-3, with no clear D. This CDR3 spans 17 amino acids. The germline V and J ends were trimmed by 2 bases and 4 bases, with 18 bases remaining between them. Germline V gene sequence: CDR1 SGHTA, CDR2 FQGNSA. CDR3 region: CASSLRPLGLLGNTIYF. The CDR3 region has the DNA TGTGCCAGCAGCTTAAGGCCCCTGGGCCTTCTCGGAAACACCATATATTTT.

The rearrangement uses TRBV29-1 and TRBJ1-1; the match to TRBD1 covers 8 bases. Germline CDR1 SQVTM, CDR2 ANQGSEA. V trimming: 7 bases; J trimming: 4 bases; junction bases outside the gene matches: 8. CDR3 length equals 13 residues. The CDR3 nucleotides are TGCAGCGCGAAGACAGGGGTAAGCACTGAAGCTTTCTTT. Its translation is CSAKTGVSTEAFF.

This chain links TRBV28 with TRBJ1-5; perhaps TRBD1 as D (5 bases). Germline V gene lookup returns CDR1 MDHEN and CDR2 SYDVKM. V was clipped by 3 bases and J by 13 bases, with 10 bases between them. This CDR3 contains 11 residues. The CDR3 spells CASSLGGQQHF. The DNA for the CDR3 is TGTGCCAGCAGTTTGGGGGGTCAACAGCATTTT.

Worth noting for this clone: It is unclear where the CDR3 begins or ends on the DNA, so no DNA is shown, and the CDR3 is as TCRdb lists it. CDR3 sequence reads: CASSFGGGTGNGFF. J is TRBJ1-1 and V is TRBV5-4; the D segment call TRBD1 is taken from the table without a DNA check. The CDR3 has 14 amino acids, counting both end residues. Germline-derived CDR1 and CDR2 are SGHNT and YYREEE (reference sequence).

The chain employs TRBV9 and TRBJ2-1; tentative D call: TRBD2 (5 bases). The V end lost 0 bases, the J end lost 7 bases, and 11 bases lay between the germline ends. The CDR3 spans 14 residues. Germline CDR1 SGDLS, CDR2 YYNGEE. The CDR3 coding sequence is TGTGCCAGCAGCGTAGAACTAGGCGGAAATGAGCAGTTCTTC. Its protein is CASSVELGGNEQFF.

The chain combines TRBV5-6 with TRBJ2-6; D is perhaps TRBD1 (5 bases). CDR3 length: 15 amino acids. V was shortened by 4 bases and J by 4 bases, with 12 bases between the two germline ends. In germline, CDR1 is SGHDT, CDR2 YYEEEE. CDR3 sequence: CASSPAGSGANVLTF. The CDR3 DNA follows: TGTGCCAGCAGCCCGGCAGGGTCCGGGGCCAACGTCCTGACTTTC.

V and J are TRBV4-2 and TRBJ1-1; 8 nucleotides match TRBD1. Germline CDR1 is LGHNA and CDR2 is YNFKEQ. CDR3 length: 17 amino acids. Trimming cost V 1 base and J 0 bases; bases outside gene matches: 7. CDR3 bases: TGTGCCAGCAGCCAAGTCTTAGGGACAGGATTGAACACTGAAGCTTTCTTT. This translates into CASSQVLGTGLNTEAFF.

The chain carries TRBV6-5 and TRBJ1-4; the match to TRBD1 covers 7 bases. Germline V gene data show CDR1 as MNHEY and CDR2 as SVGAGI. Unmatched junction bases numbered 6, after V lost 2 bases and J lost 6 bases. The CDR3 sequence is 15 residues long. CDR3 coding DNA: TGTGCCAGCAGTTACGAAGGGGGCATGTATGAAAAACTGTTTTTT. Amino acids: CASSYEGGMYEKLFF.

This clone was seen a single time. This chain joins TRBV13 and TRBJ2-5; 10 bases line up with TRBD1. The CDR3 spans 14 residues. Per germline, CDR1 PRHDT and CDR2 FYEKMQ (reference sequence). Unmatched junction bases numbered 2, after V lost 2 bases and J lost 5 bases. The CDR3 DNA is TGTGCCAGCAGCTTAAGGACAGGGGGTGAGACCCAGTACTTC. It yields the protein CASSLRTGGETQYF. Full variable domain (missing parts from reference TRBV13 and TRBJ2-5): AAGVIQSPRHLIKEKRETATLKCYPIPRHDTVYWYQQGPGQDPQFLISFYEKMQSDKGSIPDRFSAQQFSDYHSELNMSSLELGDSALYFCASSLRTGGETQYFGPGTRLLVL.

The rearrangement links TRBV12-5 to TRBJ1-2, with 7 bases identical to TRBD1. Trimming cost V 1 base and J 6 bases; bases outside gene matches: 14. The CDR3 is made up of 17 amino acids. Germline lookup yields CDR1 LGHNT and CDR2 FRNRAP. DNA of the CDR3: TGTGCTAGTGGTTTGGGGCGAGCAGGGGGTGGCTGGGATGGCTACACCTTC. Amino acids: CASGLGRAGGGWDGYTF.

This CDR3 is CASSPYQGKRSPLHF. Written as DNA, the CDR3 is TGTGCCAGCAGCCCATATCAGGGGAAGAGGTCACCCCTCCACTTT. The chain employs TRBV3-1 (or the pseudogene TRBV3-2) and TRBJ1-6, with D maybe TRBD1 (6 bases). The CDR3 contains 15 residues. Germline V gene sequence: CDR1 LGHDT, CDR2 YNNKEL (reference sequence). Trimming shortened V by 4 bases and J by 10 bases, and 17 bases separated the two germline ends.

This chain links TRBV27 with TRBJ1-1, with D possibly matching TRBD1 (5 bases). V was trimmed by 7 bases and J by 0 bases, leaving 15 bases between them. CDR3 length equals 15 residues. Germline lookup yields CDR1 MNHEY and CDR2 SMNVEV (reference sequence). The CDR3 is CASTPAGRMNTEAFF. The DNA for the CDR3 is TGTGCCAGCACCCCTGCAGGGCGCATGAACACTGAAGCTTTCTTT.

The chain is built from TRBV7-8 and TRBJ1-5, with D perhaps TRBD1 (5 bases). Trimming removed 5 bases at V and 6 bases at J, with 20 bases between. Germline V CDR1 and CDR2: SGHVS, FQNEAQ. The CDR3 runs 16 residues. The CDR3, as DNA: TGTGCCAGCAGCCTACCCGGACGGGGCGGGAGTCAGCCCCAGCATTTT. Translation gives CASSLPGRGGSQPQHF.

The gene calls are TRBV19 and TRBJ1-1; D is unclear. This CDR3 is 12 amino acids long. The V gene's germline CDR1 is LNHDA and CDR2 SQIVND (reference sequence). The V and J ends lost 9 bases and 6 bases respectively, with 14 bases between them. The DNA for the CDR3 is TGTGCCAGCTCCTGGGGAGTTTCTGAAGCTTTCTTT. This translates into CASSWGVSEAFF.

V and J are TRBV24-1 and TRBJ2-4, with 9 bases that match TRBD1. V lost 2 bases to trimming and J lost 4 bases; unmatched junction nucleotides: 2. This CDR3 is built from 15 residues. Germline CDR1 and CDR2: KGHDR and SFDVKD. CDR3 amino acids: CATSDSGTGKNIQYF. DNA for the CDR3: TGTGCCACCAGTGATTCCGGGACAGGGAAAAACATTCAGTACTTC.

The gene calls are TRBV12-2 and TRBJ1-2; no check of the table's D call, TRBD1, against the DNA was made. TRBV12-2 is a pseudogene locus. CDR3 length equals 10 residues. CDR3 sequence reads: CASRFSGYTF. The CDR3 DNA is TGTGCAAGTCGCTTCAGTGGCTACACCTTC.

This clone appeared once. The rearrangement uses TRBV29-1 and TRBJ1-2; D perhaps matches TRBD1 (5 bases). V was clipped by 4 bases and J by 4 bases, with 16 bases between them. The germline gives CDR1 SQVTM, CDR2 ANQGSEA. This CDR3 is 14 amino acids long. CDR3 residues: CSVVKDSGVYGYTF. CDR3 sequence (DNA): TGCAGCGTTGTAAAAGACAGTGGGGTCTATGGCTACACCTTC.

This clone was detected once. The rearrangement links TRBV7-2 to TRBJ1-2, with a tentative D call TRBD1 (5 bases). Trimming left V 1 base short and J 8 bases short, with 14 bases between. Germline CDR1 and CDR2: SGHTA and FQGNSA. This CDR3 has 14 residues. The CDR3 loop reads CASSLEAAGLGYTF. Here the CDR3 DNA reads TGTGCCAGCAGCTTAGAGGCGGCAGGGTTAGGCTACACCTTC.

The V and J genes are TRBV7-2 and TRBJ1-5; 7 positions match TRBD1. The CDR3 sequence is 15 residues long. Germline CDR1 and CDR2: SGHTA and FQGNSA. The J segment lost 7 bases and the V segment lost 1 base, leaving 7 bases of the junction unmatched. The CDR3 region has the DNA TGTGCCAGCAGCTTAGAATGGACAGGAGCCCAGCCCCAGCATTTT. This translates into CASSLEWTGAQPQHF.

The chain has TRBV6-1 and TRBJ1-5, with D perhaps TRBD1 (6 bases). Trimming took off 1 base at V and 7 bases at J, with 17 bases between the two ends. The CDR3 consists of 16 residues. Germline V lookup: CDR1 MNHNS, CDR2 SASEGT. The CDR3 DNA reads TGTGCCAGCAGTGAAGTCCCCTTAGGGGGGGGGCAGCCCCAGCATTTT. Protein: CASSEVPLGGGQPQHF.

The chain employs TRBV5-1 and TRBJ1-6; TRBD1 matches 8 bases. V lost 2 bases, J lost 5 bases, and 18 bases stayed unmatched. This CDR3 comprises 20 residues. Germline V lookup: CDR1 SGHRS, CDR2 YFSETQ. This CDR3 is CASSFRRFEAGGNHNSPLHF. DNA for the CDR3: TGCGCCAGCAGCTTTAGGAGATTCGAGGCAGGGGGCAACCATAATTCACCCCTCCACTTT.